A single sample gave rise to the 32 T cell receptor beta chains below, sequenced in a study of T cells in Graves' hyperthyroidism and ophthalmopathy. RNA transcripts were the template for amplifying TCR beta CDR3 regions. HTBI primers were the set used in a first-round RT-PCR of the TCR CDR3. TCRdb re-analysed the multiplex PCR reads in MiXCR, keeping a single row per CDR3 protein. The table has hundreds of thousands of distinct CDR3 sequences, 35% to 40% seen once. Sequences were obtained from blood. The receptors originated from a man aged 18 to 29 with Graves' hyperthyroidism.

On this clonotype itself: The junction differs from germline at one of its ends, possibly a read error. This rearrangement joins TRBV7-6 to TRBJ1-1; D remains ambiguous. The CDR3 has 15 residues. Germline lookup yields CDR1 SGHVS and CDR2 FNYEAQ. CDR3 protein: CASSLEAEPYTEAFF. CDR3 nucleotides: TGCGCCAGCAGCTTGGAGGCGGAACCGTACACTGAAGCTTTCTTT.

The genes are TRBV7-2 and TRBJ2-7; D gene unclear. CDR1 SGHTA and CDR2 FQGNSA come from the germline V gene. This CDR3 has 13 amino acids. V lost 6 bases to trimming and J lost 2 bases, with 11 bases between them. CDR3 protein: CASSLSPTYEQYF. CDR3 sequence (DNA): TGTGCCAGCAGTTTATCGCCCACCTACGAGCAGTACTTC.

About this clonotype: One end of the junction does not line up with germline, which may come from a read error. The gene calls are TRBV10-3 and TRBJ2-2; D is tentatively TRBD1 or TRBD2 (7 bases each). The CDR3 has 16 residues. Germline values: CDR1 ENHRY, CDR2 SYGVKD. CDR3 residues: CASSYSQGGHTGELFF. In nucleotides, the CDR3 is TGTGCCAGCAGTTACTCGCAGGGGGGGCACACCGGGGAGCTGTTTTTT.

The CDR3 DNA is TGTGCCAGCTCACCTCCCGGGACAGGGCGCACTGAAGCTTTCTTT. This gives the protein CASSPPGTGRTEAFF. The chain employs TRBV2 and TRBJ1-1; 9 nucleotides agree with TRBD1. With V trimmed by 8 bases and J by 4 bases, 11 bases remained unmatched. This CDR3 contains 15 residues. The germline gives CDR1 SNHLY, CDR2 FYNNEI.

Comments on this clonotype: The limits of the CDR3 on the DNA are not certain, so only TCRdb's listed CDR3 is given. The chain has TRBV7-9 and TRBJ2-2. With termini counted, the CDR3 has 12 amino acids. The V gene's germline CDR1 is SEHNR and CDR2 FQNEAQ (reference sequence). The CDR3 sequence: CASTRRPGSCFF.

The chain employs TRBV7-2 and TRBJ2-2, with D perhaps matching TRBD1 (5 bases). Trimming removed 5 bases at V and 0 bases at J, with 10 bases between. The CDR3 length is 15 residues. Germline V gives CDR1 SGHTA, CDR2 FQGNSA. The CDR3 loop is CASSLLGANTGELFF. The CDR3 DNA is TGTGCCAGCAGCCTTCTAGGGGCGAACACCGGGGAGCTGTTTTTT.

In regard to this clonotype: The junction departs from the called germline gene at one end, perhaps through a read error. The CDR3, as DNA: TGTGCCGCCAGATTAGTGGACGGGGAGCTGTTTTTT. Its translation: CAARLVDGELFF. This chain uses TRBV24-1 with TRBJ2-2; D is ambiguous. CDR1 is KGHDR and CDR2 is SFDVKD in the germline V gene. The CDR3 has 12 residues.

This clonotype occurred a few times. This chain links TRBV9 with TRBJ1-5; D gene ambiguous. V was trimmed by 3 bases and J by 0 bases, leaving 10 bases between them. Germline CDR1 reads SGDLS; CDR2 reads YYNGEE. The CDR3 is 15 amino acids. The CDR3 DNA is TGTGCCAGCAGCGACCACGGGTATAGCAATCAGCCCCAGCATTTT. Translation gives CASSDHGYSNQPQHF.

In this sample, this clonotype turned up many times. The V and J genes are TRBV11-2 and TRBJ1-4; D is unclear. V was cut by 5 bases and J by 6 bases, with 13 bases left in between. Germline-derived CDR1 and CDR2 are SGHAT and FQNNGV. The CDR3 is 14 amino acids. As DNA, the CDR3 is TGTGCCAGCAGCCGCCGGACTTTGGATGAAAAACTGTTTTTT. It yields the protein CASSRRTLDEKLFF.

The rearrangement links TRBV24-1 to TRBJ2-1, with D perhaps matching TRBD1 (5 bases). CDR1 and CDR2 from the germline V gene are KGHDR and SFDVKD. Trimming shortened V by 10 bases and J by 9 bases, and 12 bases separated the two germline ends. This CDR3 has 11 amino acids. The CDR3 loop is CATNWGGEQFF. The CDR3 nucleotides read TGTGCCACAAACTGGGGCGGTGAGCAGTTCTTC.

As for this clonotype: The junction departs from the called germline gene at one end, perhaps through a read error. The chain links TRBV20-1 to TRBJ2-5; D call uncertain. CDR3 length equals 13 residues. From germline, CDR1 is DFQATT and CDR2 SNEGSKA (reference sequence). CDR3 loop: CSASVQEREAQYF. In DNA form, the CDR3 reads TGCAGTGCTAGTGTCCAGGAGCGAGAGGCCCAGTACTTC.

This clonotype was picked up many times. The rearrangement joins TRBV10-2 to TRBJ1-6; TRBD1 agrees at 8 bases. This CDR3 is built from 14 residues. After removal of 6 bases from V and 10 bases from J, the junction contained 8 bases not matched to a gene. The germline CDR1 and CDR2 sequences are WSHSY and SAAADI. The CDR3 spells CASRVTGEGSPLHF. Written as DNA, the CDR3 is TGCGCCAGCAGGGTGACAGGGGAAGGCTCACCCCTCCACTTT.

This clonotype appeared a few times. This sequence joins TRBV10-3 and TRBJ1-1; no clear D. Germline CDR1 ENHRY, CDR2 SYGVKD. The CDR3 loop spans 15 amino acids. V was cut by 10 bases and J by 1 base, with 19 bases left in between. In DNA form, the CDR3 reads TGTGCCAGCAGCGATGCTGGGCAGGCGAACACTGAAGCTTTCTTT. Translating gives CASSDAGQANTEAFF.

The sample holds a few counts of this clonotype. The chain joins TRBV19 to TRBJ1-4, with D perhaps matching TRBD1 (5 bases). The CDR3 spans 16 residues. Germline V lookup: CDR1 LNHDA, CDR2 SQIVND (reference sequence). V lost 4 bases and J lost 5, with 17 bases in between. The CDR3 coding sequence is TGTGCCAGTAGTAGAAATACCGGGACCGCGAATGAAAAACTGTTTTTT. Its translation is CASSRNTGTANEKLFF.

Here the CDR3 DNA reads TGTGCCAGTACGGGGGCCGGTGGGAACACTGAAGCTTTCTTT. Its translation: CASTGAGGNTEAFF. The J gene is TRBJ1-1, the V gene TRBV19, with TRBD1 as a possible D gene (6 bases). V gave up 7 bases and J gave up 1 base, with 13 bases separating them. Germline V gene sequence: CDR1 LNHDA, CDR2 SQIVND (reference sequence). The CDR3 covers 14 residues.

This clonotype was counted only a few times. V gene TRBV6-5 combines with J gene TRBJ1-2; possible D gene TRBD1, 5 bases. The CDR3 is made up of 13 amino acids. Germline CDR1 is MNHEY and CDR2 is SVGAGI. V gave up 5 bases and J gave up 4 bases, with 11 bases separating them. In DNA, the CDR3 is TGTGCCAGCAGTACACAGAGGGGCTATGGCTACACCTTC. This gives the protein CASSTQRGYGYTF.

The chain combines TRBV4-1 with TRBJ1-5; 8 bases align to TRBD1. The CDR3 sequence is 16 residues long. Trimming cost V 0 bases and J 7 bases; bases outside gene matches: 8. Germline CDR1 reads MGHRA; CDR2 reads YSYEKL. CDR3 region: CASSQDPGQGRQPQHF. The CDR3 DNA reads TGCGCCAGCAGCCAAGATCCCGGACAGGGTCGGCAGCCCCAGCATTTT.

Notes on this clonotype: Given a much more abundant clone one base away, this may be a read error. J is TRBJ2-5 and V is TRBV7-9; the D gene could be TRBD1 or TRBD2 (5 bases each). Germline CDR1 is SEHNR and CDR2 is FQNEAQ (reference sequence). This CDR3 has 15 amino acids. V was shortened by 1 base and J by 4 bases, with 13 bases between the two germline ends. The CDR3 here is CASSLGHGTRETQYF. The DNA for the CDR3 is TGTGCCAGCAGCTTAGGTCATGGGACGCGAGAGACCCAGTACTTC. Filled out from reference TRBV7-9 and TRBJ2-5, the complete variable domain reads DTGVSQNPRHKITKRGQNVTFRCDPISEHNRLYWYRQTLGQGPEFLTYFQNEAQLEKSRLLSDRFSAERPKGSFSTLEIQRTEQGDSAMYLCASSLGHGTRETQYFGPGTRLLVL.

This clonotype has a count of ten or more. The CDR3 spells CASSLDQEDQYF. The CDR3 DNA reads TGTGCCAGCAGCTTAGATCAGGAGGACCAGTACTTC. This chain joins TRBV11-2 and TRBJ2-5; D possibly corresponds to TRBD2 (5 bases). The length of the CDR3 is 12 residues. Germline V gene data show CDR1 as SGHAT and CDR2 as FQNNGV. V lost 0 bases and J lost 10, with 9 bases in between.

The genes are TRBV11-2 and TRBJ2-3; 8 positions match TRBD1. The V and J ends lost 5 bases and 3 bases, in that order; junction bases with no gene match: 1. Per germline, CDR1 SGHAT and CDR2 FQNNGV. This CDR3 comprises 13 residues. The CDR3 spells CASSRQGTDTQYF. The CDR3 bases are TGTGCCAGCAGCCGACAGGGGACAGATACGCAGTATTTT.

This sequence joins TRBV5-4 and TRBJ2-5; 9 nucleotides line up with TRBD2. Germline V lookup: CDR1 SGHNT, CDR2 YYREEE (reference sequence). V was pared by 5 bases and J by 5 bases, with 16 bases of the junction left unmatched. The CDR3 covers 17 residues. The CDR3 spells CASSLRRLAALGETQYF. CDR3 DNA: TGTGCCAGCAGTCTTCGCCGACTAGCGGCCCTTGGGGAGACCCAGTACTTC.

There are many counts of this clonotype. This chain links TRBV20-1 with TRBJ2-5; unclear D gene. Germline-derived CDR1 and CDR2 are DFQATT and SNEGSKA (reference sequence). The CDR3 covers 14 residues. V dropped 4 bases and J dropped 4 bases, with 16 bases sitting between them. CDR3: CSATGAELGETQYF. The CDR3 bases are TGCAGTGCTACAGGTGCGGAGCTGGGAGAGACCCAGTACTTC.

This clonotype was recorded a few times. The chain links TRBV12-3 or TRBV12-4 to TRBJ2-7; TRBD1 matches at 8 bases. Germline trimming cut 7 bases from V and 6 bases from J; bases unmatched to any gene: 11. The CDR3 has 14 residues. This chain's CDR3 is CASNTQGARVEQYF. The CDR3 bases are TGTGCCAGCAATACCCAGGGGGCGCGGGTCGAGCAGTACTTC.

The rearrangement joins TRBV7-2 to TRBJ2-1, with TRBD1 identical over 7 bases. Trimming took 3 bases from V and 7 from J; bases not matched to a gene: 6. CDR3 length: 14 residues. Per the germline V gene, CDR1 is SGHTA and CDR2 is FQGNSA. Written as DNA, the CDR3 is TGTGCCAGCAGCTTCGACAGGGTTAAGAATGAGCAGTTCTTC. It encodes CASSFDRVKNEQFF.

There are a few counts of this clonotype. The CDR3 here is CATLQGAGSTGELFF. The CDR3 DNA reads as TGTGCCACCCTACAAGGGGCGGGGAGCACCGGGGAGCTGTTTTTT. The rearrangement uses TRBV7-9 and TRBJ2-2, with D tentatively TRBD2 (6 bases). This CDR3 has 15 amino acids. V shed 10 bases and J shed 4 bases, with 19 bases lying between them. Germline CDR1 is SEHNR and CDR2 is FQNEAQ (reference sequence).

A word on this clonotype: A junction boundary mismatches the germline segment, possibly from a read error. The chain has TRBV7-2 and TRBJ2-7, with D possibly matching TRBD2 (5 bases). This CDR3 is 15 amino acids long. CDR1 and CDR2 from the germline V gene are SGHTA and FQGNSA. The CDR3 here is CASSQETGYPYEQYF. The CDR3 DNA reads as TGCGCCAGCAGCCAAGAGACGGGATACCCCTACGAGCAGTACTTC.

This clonotype was seen more than once but under ten times. The chain has TRBV6-5 and TRBJ2-2, with D maybe TRBD2 (6 bases). This CDR3 contains 16 residues. Germline V gene sequence: CDR1 MNHEY, CDR2 SVGAGI. V was trimmed by 7 bases and J by 3 bases, leaving 18 bases between them. The CDR3 protein is CASTESGGAYTGELFF. As DNA, the CDR3 is TGTGCCAGCACCGAAAGCGGCGGGGCATACACCGGGGAGCTGTTTTTT.

A remark on this clonotype: With a much larger clone just one base away, this may be a read error. The chain has TRBV7-3 and TRBJ1-1; D possibly corresponds to TRBD1 (5 bases). This CDR3 is built from 14 residues. The germline V gene has CDR1 SGHTA and CDR2 FQGTGA. The DNA of the CDR3 is TGTGCCGGCAGCCCTATCGGGGGGAACACTGAAGCTTTCTTT. Protein product: CAGSPIGGNTEAFF.

The genes are TRBV2 and TRBJ2-1; D may correspond to TRBD1 or TRBD2 (5 bases each). Germline V gene sequence: CDR1 SNHLY, CDR2 FYNNEI. There are 14 residues in the CDR3. Between the trimmed V and J ends, which lost 4 bases and 0 bases, there was a span of 7 bases. CDR3 region: CASSAGSSYNEQFF. DNA for the CDR3: TGTGCCAGCAGTGCAGGGAGCTCCTACAATGAGCAGTTCTTC.

The chain is built from TRBV19 and TRBJ2-7; D tentatively reads TRBD1 or TRBD2 (5 bases each). There are 16 residues in the CDR3. CDR1 LNHDA and CDR2 SQIVND come from the germline V gene (reference sequence). V lost 6 bases and J lost 0, with 18 bases in between. This CDR3 is CASSSTRDPYSYEQYF. For the CDR3, the DNA is TGTGCCAGTAGCTCCACCCGGGACCCGTACTCCTACGAGCAGTACTTC.

The sample holds many counts of this clonotype. The CDR3 sequence: CASRQQETYGYTF. The CDR3 DNA reads as TGTGCCAGCCGTCAACAGGAGACGTATGGCTACACCTTC. This chain links TRBV5-6 with TRBJ1-2; weak D call: TRBD1 (5 bases). The CDR3 covers 13 residues. V lost 7 bases and J lost 5, with 15 bases in between. In germline, CDR1 is SGHDT, CDR2 YYEEEE.

This clonotype was recorded at least ten times. The genes are TRBV29-1 and TRBJ2-7, with TRBD1 identical over 10 bases. The CDR3 has 14 residues. V gave up 6 bases and J gave up 4 bases; unmatched junction bases: 9. CDR1 and CDR2 (germline): SQVTM, ANQGSEA. The CDR3 here is CSVATGTGAYEQYF. DNA of the CDR3: TGCAGCGTCGCTACCGGGACAGGGGCTTACGAGCAGTACTTC.